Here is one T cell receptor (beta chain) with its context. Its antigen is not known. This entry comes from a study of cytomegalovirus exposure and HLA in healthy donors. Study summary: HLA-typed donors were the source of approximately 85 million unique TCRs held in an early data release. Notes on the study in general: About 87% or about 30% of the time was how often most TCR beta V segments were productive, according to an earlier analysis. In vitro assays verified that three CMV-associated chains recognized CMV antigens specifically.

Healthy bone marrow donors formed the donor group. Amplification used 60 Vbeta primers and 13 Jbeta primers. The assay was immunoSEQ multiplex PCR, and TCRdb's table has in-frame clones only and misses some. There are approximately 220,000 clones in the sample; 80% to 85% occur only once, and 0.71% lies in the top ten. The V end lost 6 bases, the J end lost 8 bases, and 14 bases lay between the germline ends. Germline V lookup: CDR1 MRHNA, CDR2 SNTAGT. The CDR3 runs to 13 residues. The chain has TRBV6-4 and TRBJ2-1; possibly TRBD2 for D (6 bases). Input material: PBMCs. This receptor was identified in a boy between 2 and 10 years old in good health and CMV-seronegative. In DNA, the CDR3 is TGTGCCAGCAGGGGGGACTTCCCCCATGAGCAGTTCTTC. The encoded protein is CASRGDFPHEQFF.